Shown below are 7 T cell receptor beta chains from a single sample sequenced in a study of human T cells and chemical hapten exposure. Sample time point: pre-sensitization, week 0. Treatment given: therapeutic diphenylcyclopropenone sensitization with weekly scalp DPC. TCRdb independently ran MiXCR on the RACE reads; one entry per CDR3 protein. Of 380,000 or so distinct CDR3 sequences listed, 5% to 6.5% are singletons. The sequencing used whole blood, collected in connection with sensitization to the hapten diphenylcyclopropenone (DPC). Receptors were obtained from a woman between 18 and 29 years old with alopecia areata. Some clones in this sample may be carry-over from other donors' samples.

This clonotype showed up many times. V gene TRBV20-1 combines with J gene TRBJ2-5, with no clear D. CDR1 is DFQATT, CDR2 SNEGSKA, per germline (reference sequence). CDR3 size: 12 residues. V was shortened by 5 bases and J by 3 bases, with 10 bases between the two germline ends. The CDR3: CSASLREETQYF. The CDR3 coding sequence is TGCAGTGCTTCTCTTAGGGAAGAGACCCAGTACTTC.

This clonotype was seen repeatedly, ten times or more. The V call is TRBV4-3, the J call TRBJ2-7; D unclear. The CDR3 contains 16 residues. Germline CDR1 is LGHNA and CDR2 is YSLEER. V was trimmed by 0 bases and J by 4 bases, leaving 16 bases between them. CDR3 residues: CASSQEKGSFFYEQYF. CDR3 DNA sequence: TGCGCCAGCAGCCAAGAGAAGGGCAGTTTCTTTTACGAGCAGTACTTC.

The sample holds a few counts of this clonotype. The chain employs TRBV24-1 and TRBJ2-3; D is ambiguous. CDR1 is KGHDR and CDR2 is SFDVKD in the germline V gene. The CDR3 has 15 amino acids. V was pared by 3 bases and J by 0 bases, with 9 bases between. The CDR3: CATSDGISSTDTQYF. In DNA, the CDR3 is TGTGCCACCAGTGATGGCATTTCTAGCACAGATACGCAGTATTTT.

This clonotype has a handful of counts. V and J are TRBV27 and TRBJ1-5; 9 nucleotides match TRBD1. Germline CDR1 and CDR2: MNHEY and SMNVEV (reference sequence). CDR3 length equals 15 residues. Germline trimming cut 7 bases from V and 5 bases from J; bases unmatched to any gene: 9. The CDR3 coding sequence is TGTGCCAGCATGCCCGGGACAGGGAGAGATCAGCCCCAGCATTTT. It codes for CASMPGTGRDQPQHF.

This clonotype was recorded at least ten times. The rearrangement joins TRBV6-1 to TRBJ2-6; no firm D call. The germline gives CDR1 MNHNS, CDR2 SASEGT. Trimming removed 2 bases from V and 0 bases from J, with 5 bases in between. There are 15 residues in the CDR3. The CDR3 DNA is TGTGCCAGCAGTGAACAAAACTCTGGGGCCAACGTCCTGACTTTC. Its translation: CASSEQNSGANVLTF.

This clonotype has at least ten counts. The V and J genes are TRBV20-1 and TRBJ1-2, with a weak D call TRBD1 (6 bases). CDR3 length: 13 residues. The V gene's germline CDR1 is DFQATT and CDR2 SNEGSKA (reference sequence). Trimming shortened V by 5 bases and J by 4 bases, and 14 bases separated the two germline ends. CDR3 sequence reads: CSAPYQGIYGYTF. CDR3 nucleotide sequence: TGCAGTGCTCCGTACCAGGGGATCTATGGCTACACCTTC.

This clonotype has at least ten counts. This rearrangement joins TRBV7-2 to TRBJ2-6; 13 bases map to TRBD2. CDR1 is SGHTA, CDR2 FQGNSA, per germline. The CDR3 loop spans 20 amino acids. Trimming at V came to 4 bases and at J to 0 bases, leaving 9 bases not matched to a gene. The CDR3 DNA is TGTGCCAGCAGCTCCAAAGGACTAGCGGGGGCCATCTCTGGGGCCAACGTCCTGACTTTC. Protein product: CASSSKGLAGAISGANVLTF.